This T cell receptor beta chain was observed in a study of cytomegalovirus exposure and HLA in healthy donors (dated by TCRdb to about 2017). For the study in its entirety: An earlier analysis of 550 to 700 of the donors reported more than 250 Gb of sequence data and roughly 110 million unique TCR beta sequences from around 200 million T cells. An early release covering 550 to 650 HLA-typed donors comprised 300 to 350 gigabases of sequencing data and approximately 80 million unique TCR sequences. The genetic ancestry cluster associated with self-reported Caucasian donors included 70% to 85% of the roughly 380 genotyped donors. The study aimed to test whether cataloging public T cell receptors could reveal signatures of past pathogen exposure. Using immunosequencing, the study profiled T cell repertoires from 500 to 800 subjects and related those repertoires to cytomegalovirus serostatus. Besides the first cohort of 500 to 700 subjects, a separate validation cohort made up of over a hundred different subjects was used. High-throughput TCR immunosequencing, statistical association of individual TCRs with disease status, and machine learning were combined to predict cytomegalovirus infection status. In a later analysis, previously published TCR beta repertoires from 670 or so donors were re-analyzed and high-resolution HLA genotyping was added so that TCR occurrence patterns could be studied. The later analysis used no new phenotypic data to find candidate immune exposures, relying instead on TCR beta sequences and their occurrence across donors. To decide whether each TCR beta V gene segment behaved as functional or pseudogenic, an earlier analysis of some 600 of the donors relied on high-throughput TCR beta sequencing. Donor age, sex, ethnicity and CMV serostatus were collected together with the repertoire data. A later genetic analysis took genome-wide SNP genotypes for about 60% of the roughly 670 donors and used that subset as a discovery cohort. Every repertoire in the discovery cohort had been generated on one and the same sequencing platform. HLA typing covered class I and class II loci at four-digit resolution. Typing coverage varied by locus: about 620-640 donors for A, B, C, DRB1 and DQB1; around 560 for DQA1; about 590 for DPA1; around 490 for DPB1. Several DR-DQ haplotypes were treated as single units for association and clustering because of strong linkage in the cohort. Among a few hundred genotyped donors of the cohort, an average of roughly 240,000 unique TCR beta nucleotide sequences were sequenced per donor, roughly 20% of them non-productive.

Library generation was performed with the immunoSEQ multiplex PCR assay. For the multiplex PCR, a mixture combining 60 forward primers for TCR Vbeta segments and 13 reverse primers for TCR Jbeta segments was used. The CDR3 region of rearranged TCR beta genes was amplified from genomic DNA with a multiplex PCR assay. Amplified TCR beta libraries were sequenced as 87-base-pair reads on the Illumina HiSeq System. Per the authors' processing: Across the roughly 640 repertoires, a later analysis counted tens of millions of unique TCR beta chains, 8.5 million to 12 million of which were shared by at least two donors. Raw reads were error-corrected and collapsed into unique sequences by a nearest-neighbor algorithm in which closely related sequences were merged to remove PCR and sequencing errors. V, D and J gene segments were assigned by aligning CDR3 sequences to IMGT reference sequences. For a sequence to be retained, a match of at least six nucleotides was required to both a V gene segment and a J gene segment. Rearrangements were called productive when the CDR3 lacked stop codons and stayed in frame with V and J; all others were non-productive. Following IMGT convention, CDR3 was defined as the stretch from the second conserved V-encoded cysteine to the conserved J-encoded phenylalanine. The earlier analysis of about 560 of the donors excluded any sequence lacking an unambiguous match to a single V gene segment. In an earlier analysis of several hundred of the donors, V segments were called functional above 56.7% productive rearrangements and were called segregating when the between-donor standard deviation exceeded 5%. A statistical classification framework was built to diagnose cytomegalovirus status from the catalog of TCR beta chain sequences. V and J gene assignment, in a later analysis, came from comparing TCR nucleotide sequences with IMGT/GENE-DB human TR gene sequences. In a later analysis, CDR3 sequences and most-parsimonious VDJ recombination scenarios were assigned using the TCRdist pipeline. In a later analysis, every TCR beta chain was defined by the combination of its CDR3 amino acid sequence and its V-gene family, and reads without a unique V-gene family were dropped. As a way to deal with suspected cross-contamination and a sequencing artifact, a later analysis dropped 500 to 700 nucleotide sequences that were highly shared and had low generation probability. A later analysis calculated a clonal expansion index for each public chain from normalized within-repertoire ranks of inferred template counts. Generation probabilities in a later analysis came from a VDJ recombination model fitted to out-of-frame rearrangements, and those results were checked against IGoR. A later analysis scored TCR-TCR, TCR-HLA and TCR-CMV co-occurrence with hypergeometric tests, applying a repertoire-size bias correction to TCR pairs. False discovery rates were estimated in a later analysis by permuting HLA or CMV assignments 20 times. In a later analysis, co-occurring TCRs were grouped using DBSCAN, and TCRdist sequence similarity was added for clustering within HLA-allele-positive subsets. Co-occurrence clustering excluded repertoires with fewer than 30,000 or more than 120,000 public chains, plus five with anomalous nucleotide sharing. TCRdb re-hosts the immuneACCESS table, in-frame sequences only. Its copies lack some clones; in the studies checked, an unresolved V gene accounts for under half of them, and the cause for the rest is not known. Clone size and V and J calls were adopted from that table, with D and trimming inferred from the DNA. The sample records about 160,000 clones, about three quarters of which are singletons. Of the sample, approximately 3% is held by the ten largest clones.

Results and caveats for the whole study, not just this receptor: The classifier was reported to diagnose cytomegalovirus status with high specificity and sensitivity in both the original cohort and the validation cohort. Several of the top co-occurrence clusters appeared to be linked to parvovirus B19, influenza, CMV and Epstein-Barr virus, according to a later analysis. It was suggested by the authors that the approach could potentially be generalized to other disease states and immunological phenotypes. Broadly in line with IMGT annotations, most TCR beta V segments showed up in productive rearrangements about 90% or about 30% of the time in an earlier analysis of 450 to 600 of the donors. In a later genetic analysis, fewer N-insertions in productive TCRs were reported among donors in an Asian-associated ancestry cluster than the roughly 700-donor mean. Only TCR beta chains were sequenced in this cohort, and the absence of alpha or paired-chain data limited detectable features. The study listed 150 to 200 TCR beta chains as associated with cytomegalovirus. A later analysis found that most CMV-associated TCR beta chains appeared HLA-restricted, with HLA associations seemingly driven largely by CMV exposure. Linkage disequilibrium might explain the correlated functional status among segregating V segments, but an unknown experimental factor could not be excluded. Because some donors lacked HLA typing at each locus, the association tests relied only on the typed subset. Presence/absence analyses assumed roughly uniform sequencing depth across donors, an assumption that may not hold. Specific HLA alleles were associated with 15,000 to 20,000 TCR beta sequences at a false discovery rate of 0.05 in a later analysis. A cluster of highly shared sequence variants was judged likely to be a technical artifact of the sequencing pipeline. In vitro tests confirmed that a few of the cytomegalovirus-associated TCR beta chains recognize cytomegalovirus antigens. In a later analysis, TCR association rates were found to vary across HLA loci, with the most associated TCRs seen for DRB1 alleles and the fewest for HLA-C alleles. Most TCR sequences were observed very rarely across donors, whereas some public TCRs were present in many individuals. In a later analysis, HLA-associated TCR beta chains were found to be more clonally expanded and to have lower generation probabilities than equally common non-associated chains. A further reported finding was that TCR beta sequences accurately predicted the HLA-A and HLA-B alleles for most subjects in the first cohort. Strong co-occurrence of HLA alleles, especially DR and DQ, made assigning TCR associations to individual alleles difficult. A later genetic analysis associated a missense DCLRE1C variant with V-gene and J-gene trimming of TCR beta chains, and an independent cohort replicated the association. The only immune exposure information available for the cohort was CMV serostatus. Because counts were too low, seventeen rarely observed V segments, including chromosome 9 orphons, were excluded from the earlier analysis of some 590 of the donors.

The cohort consisted of 600 to 700 healthy bone marrow donors. At the time of sampling, all cohort members were nominally healthy, though unrecorded immune exposures were likely present. The donor was CMV seronegative and was included in the group of a few hundred seronegative cohort members. Every donor gave a peripheral blood sample, and the peripheral blood mononuclear cells from that sample were used for TCR beta sequencing. The Qiagen DNeasy Blood Extraction Kit was used to extract genomic DNA from the blood cell samples. This clone has a handful of counts. Its target antigen remains unknown. Base qualities are not recorded, but no much larger clone differs from it by a single base. Material for sequencing was PBMCs. This receptor was identified in a woman aged 40-49 years in good health and CMV-seronegative.

The DNA is as follows: TGCGCCAGCAGCCACGGCCGGCGAGGCTCGGGAGGGGCCAACGTCCTGACTTTC. This codes for CASSHGRRGSGGANVLTF. The chain joins TRBV4-1 to TRBJ2-6; TRBD2 is possibly the D segment (5 matching bases). The CDR3 goes from the cysteine to the phenylalanine over 18 residues. The CDR3 DNA has 54 bases and is translated from base 1. As encoded in the germline V gene, CDR1 is MGHRA while CDR2 is YSYEKL. Between the V and J ends, shortened by 3 bases and 4 bases respectively, the junction contains 19 bases.